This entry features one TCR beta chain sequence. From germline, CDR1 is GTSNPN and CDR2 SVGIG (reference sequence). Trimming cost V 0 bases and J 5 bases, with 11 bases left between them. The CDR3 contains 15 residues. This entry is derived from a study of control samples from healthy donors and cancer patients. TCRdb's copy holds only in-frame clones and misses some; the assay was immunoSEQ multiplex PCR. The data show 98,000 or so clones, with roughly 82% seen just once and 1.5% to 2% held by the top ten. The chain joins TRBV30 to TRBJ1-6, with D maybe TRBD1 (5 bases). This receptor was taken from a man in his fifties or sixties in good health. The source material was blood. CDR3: CAWSVGDLNNSPLHF. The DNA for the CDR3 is TGTGCCTGGAGTGTAGGGGACTTAAATAATTCACCCCTCCACTTT.